This T cell receptor beta chain comes out of a study of beta chain features in type 1 diabetes. Study-wide findings and caveats: A moderate, significant TCRB CDR3 shortening appeared in type 1 diabetes across four CD4+ subsets.

This clone was observed a handful of times. Its antigen is still unknown. Of the isolated RNA, all was reverse transcribed, and so the sequenced material was expressed TCRB transcripts. Using immunoSEQ multiplex PCR, the repertoire was profiled, and TCRdb retains in-frame clones only, with some absent. In the table there are 20,000 to 25,000 clones, about 70% of which are singletons. Material: stem cell memory CD4+ T cells from blood. The source of this sequence is a woman in her thirties or forties with type 1 diabetes.

For the CDR3, the DNA is TGCAGCGTCACGGACAGAACCTATGGCTACACCTTC. Protein: CSVTDRTYGYTF. This sequence joins TRBV29-1 and TRBJ1-2; D is possibly TRBD1 (6 bases). This CDR3 is built from 12 residues. Germline values: CDR1 SQVTM, CDR2 ANQGSEA. V was pared by 6 bases and J by 4 bases, with 12 bases between.